This T cell receptor (beta chain) comes out of a study of T cell responses to AZD1222 COVID-19 vaccine. This CDR3 is 15 amino acids long. V lost 0 bases and J 0 bases, leaving 8 bases between the germline ends. CDR1 is SNHLY and CDR2 is FYNNEI in the germline V gene. Data came from immunoSEQ multiplex PCR; TCRdb stores just in-frame clones and leaves some out. Of 95,000 to 150,000 clones in the sample, more than 80% were seen once. There are a few counts of this clone. The source is an adult who received the AZD1222 COVID-19 vaccine. The V gene is TRBV2, the J gene TRBJ1-1; no reliable D call. The source material was peripheral blood, sampled 28 days after the second AZD1222 dose. CDR3 nucleotides: TGTGCCAGCAGTGAAGCTGCCGCCATGAACACTGAAGCTTTCTTT. Translation: CASSEAAAMNTEAFF.